This T cell receptor (beta chain) was captured by sequencing in a study of blood T cell repertoires in COVID-19. Per the authors' pipeline: The assay estimated nucleated cells by amplifying reference gene primers. The data were produced by immunoSEQ multiplex PCR, yet TCRdb's version contains in-frame clones alone and is incomplete. Clonal size and the V and J genes are those of that table, whereas D and trimming came from the DNA. This table has around 140,000 clones, more than 75% appearing once. Germline lookup yields CDR1 SGHTA and CDR2 FQGNSA. V lost 1 base and J lost 7, with 14 bases in between. CDR3 length: 16 residues.

The sequencing sample was made of peripheral blood. The chain joins TRBV7-2 to TRBJ1-6; possibly TRBD1 for D (6 bases). This receptor was identified in a human donor with acute or convalescent COVID-19. The donor label of this sample is uncertain. This CDR3 is CASSLEAGATNSPLHF. The CDR3 DNA sequence: TGTGCCAGCAGCTTAGAAGCAGGGGCTACCAATTCACCCCTCCACTTT.